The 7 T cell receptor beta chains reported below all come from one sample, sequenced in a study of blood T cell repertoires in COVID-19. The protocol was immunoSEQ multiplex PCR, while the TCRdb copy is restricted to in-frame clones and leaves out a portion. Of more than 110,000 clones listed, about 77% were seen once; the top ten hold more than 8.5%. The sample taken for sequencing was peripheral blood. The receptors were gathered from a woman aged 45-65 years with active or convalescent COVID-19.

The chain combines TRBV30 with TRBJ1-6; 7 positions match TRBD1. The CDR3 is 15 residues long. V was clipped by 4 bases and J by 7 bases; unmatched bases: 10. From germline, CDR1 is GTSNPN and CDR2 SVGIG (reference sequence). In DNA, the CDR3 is TGTGCCTGGAAGGCTTGGACAGGACAAAATTCACCCCTCCACTTT. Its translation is CAWKAWTGQNSPLHF.

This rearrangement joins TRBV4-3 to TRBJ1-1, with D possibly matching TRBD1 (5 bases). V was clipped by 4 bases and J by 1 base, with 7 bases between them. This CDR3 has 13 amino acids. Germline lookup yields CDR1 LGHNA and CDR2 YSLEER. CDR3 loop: CASSLRGNTEAFF. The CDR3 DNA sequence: TGCGCCAGCAGCCTAAGGGGGAACACTGAAGCTTTCTTT.

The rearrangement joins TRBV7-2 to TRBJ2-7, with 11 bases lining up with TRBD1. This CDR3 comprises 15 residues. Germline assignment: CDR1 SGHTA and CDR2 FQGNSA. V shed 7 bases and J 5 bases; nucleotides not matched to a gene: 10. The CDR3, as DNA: TGTGCCAGCAACATACTCGGGACAGGGGGAGACGAGCAGTACTTC. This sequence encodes CASNILGTGGDEQYF. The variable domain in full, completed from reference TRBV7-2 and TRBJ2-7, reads GAGVSQSPSNKVTEKGKDVELRCDPISGHTALYWYRQSLGQGLEFLIYFQGNSAPDKSGLPSDRFSAERTGGSVSTLTIQRTQQEDSAVYLCASNILGTGGDEQYFGPGTRLTVT.

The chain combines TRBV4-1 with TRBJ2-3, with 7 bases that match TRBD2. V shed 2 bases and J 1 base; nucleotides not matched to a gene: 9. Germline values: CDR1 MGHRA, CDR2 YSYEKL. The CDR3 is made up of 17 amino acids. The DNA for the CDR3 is TGCGCCAGCAGCCAATCAGCGGGACTCCCAGGCACAGATACGCAGTATTTT. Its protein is CASSQSAGLPGTDTQYF.

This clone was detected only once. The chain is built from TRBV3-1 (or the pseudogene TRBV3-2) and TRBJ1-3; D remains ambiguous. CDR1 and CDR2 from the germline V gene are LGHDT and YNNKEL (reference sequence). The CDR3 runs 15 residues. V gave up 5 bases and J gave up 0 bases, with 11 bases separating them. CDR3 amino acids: CASSFPRGSGNTIYF. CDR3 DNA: TGTGCCAGCAGCTTCCCGCGGGGCTCTGGAAACACCATATATTTT.

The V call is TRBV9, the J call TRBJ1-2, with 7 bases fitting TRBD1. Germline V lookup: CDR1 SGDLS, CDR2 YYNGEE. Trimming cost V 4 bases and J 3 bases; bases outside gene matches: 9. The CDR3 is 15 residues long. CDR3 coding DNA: TGTGCCAGCAGCCCGAGATCCGGGACAGACTATGGCTACACCTTC. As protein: CASSPRSGTDYGYTF.

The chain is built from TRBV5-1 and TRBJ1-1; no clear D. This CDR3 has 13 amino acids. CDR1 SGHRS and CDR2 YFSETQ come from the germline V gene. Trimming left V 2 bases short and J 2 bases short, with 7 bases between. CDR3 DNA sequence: TGCGCCAGCAGCTTTGGAGACAACACTGAAGCTTTCTTT. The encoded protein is CASSFGDNTEAFF.